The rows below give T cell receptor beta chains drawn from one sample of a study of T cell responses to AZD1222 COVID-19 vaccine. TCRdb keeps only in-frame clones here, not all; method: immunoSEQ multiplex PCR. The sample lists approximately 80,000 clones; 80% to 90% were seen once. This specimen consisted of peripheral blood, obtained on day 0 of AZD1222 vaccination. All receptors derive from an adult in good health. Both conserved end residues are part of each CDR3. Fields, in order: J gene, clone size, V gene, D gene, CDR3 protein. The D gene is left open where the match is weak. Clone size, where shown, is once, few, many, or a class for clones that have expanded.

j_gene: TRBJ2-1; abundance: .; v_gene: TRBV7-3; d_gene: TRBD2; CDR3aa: CASSRLAGASYNEQFF
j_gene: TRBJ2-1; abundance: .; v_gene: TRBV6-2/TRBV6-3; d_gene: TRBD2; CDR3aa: CASSYAGGSYNEQFF
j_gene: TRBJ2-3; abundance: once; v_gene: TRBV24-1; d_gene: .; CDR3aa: CATSDRGAGIDTQYF
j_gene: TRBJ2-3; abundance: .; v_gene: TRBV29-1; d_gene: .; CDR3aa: CSVEFQGTDTQYF
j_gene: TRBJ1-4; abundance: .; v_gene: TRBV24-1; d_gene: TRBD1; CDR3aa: CATSRSGGINEKLFF
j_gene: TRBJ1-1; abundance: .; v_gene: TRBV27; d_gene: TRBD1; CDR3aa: CASSQTGGRNAEAFF
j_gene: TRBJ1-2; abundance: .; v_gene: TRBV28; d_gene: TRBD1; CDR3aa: CASSMTGNYGYTF
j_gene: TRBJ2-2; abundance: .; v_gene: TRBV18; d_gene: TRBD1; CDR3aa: CASSPRGQGLNGGELFF
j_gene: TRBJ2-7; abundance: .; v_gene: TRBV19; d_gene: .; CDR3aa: CASNPGGDPYEQYF
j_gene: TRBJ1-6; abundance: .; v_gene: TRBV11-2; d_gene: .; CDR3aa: CASSLGQGYNSPLHF
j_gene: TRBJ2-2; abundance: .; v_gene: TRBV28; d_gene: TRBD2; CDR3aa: CASSPALLAGNTGELFF
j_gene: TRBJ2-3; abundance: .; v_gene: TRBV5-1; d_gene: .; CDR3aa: CASSLDVSTDTQYF
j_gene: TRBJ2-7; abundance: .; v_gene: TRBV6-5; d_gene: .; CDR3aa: CASSYGQPYEQYF
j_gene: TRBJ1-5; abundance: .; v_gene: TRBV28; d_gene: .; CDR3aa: CASRWDTSNQPQHF
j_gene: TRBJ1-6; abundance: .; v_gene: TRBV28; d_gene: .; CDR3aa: CASSSYLNSPLHF
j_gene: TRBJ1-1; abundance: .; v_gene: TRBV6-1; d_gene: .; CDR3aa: CASSEALGDKDTEAFF
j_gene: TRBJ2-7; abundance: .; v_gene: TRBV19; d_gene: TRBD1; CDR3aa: CASSITGTGAEQYF
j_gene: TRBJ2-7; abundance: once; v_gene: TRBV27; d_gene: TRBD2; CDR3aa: CASSVTSGSGYEQYF
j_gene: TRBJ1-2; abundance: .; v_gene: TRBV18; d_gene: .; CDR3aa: CASSPQQDGYTF
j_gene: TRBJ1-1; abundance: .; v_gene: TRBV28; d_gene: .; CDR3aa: CASSRRNTEAFF
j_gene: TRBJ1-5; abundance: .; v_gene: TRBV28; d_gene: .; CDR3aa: CASSLRTPNQPQHF
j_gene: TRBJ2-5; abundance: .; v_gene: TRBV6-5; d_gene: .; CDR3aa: CASSYDGVETQYF
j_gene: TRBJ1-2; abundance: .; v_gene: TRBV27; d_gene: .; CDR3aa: CASSLSNLGQRHGYTF
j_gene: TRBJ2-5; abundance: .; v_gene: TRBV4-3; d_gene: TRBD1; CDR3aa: CASSQDPDRGMETQYF
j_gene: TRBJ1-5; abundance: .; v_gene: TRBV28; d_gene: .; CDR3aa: CASSFWGGFQPQHF
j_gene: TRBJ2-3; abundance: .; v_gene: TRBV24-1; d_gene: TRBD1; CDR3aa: CATSDSGQGAIDTQYF
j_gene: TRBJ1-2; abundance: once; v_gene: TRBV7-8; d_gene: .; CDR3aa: CASSLGTGLWGGYTF
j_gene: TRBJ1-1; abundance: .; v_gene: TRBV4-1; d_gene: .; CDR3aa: CASSQVGRGSTEAFF
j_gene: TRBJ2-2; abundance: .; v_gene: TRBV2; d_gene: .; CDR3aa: CASTQGGTANTGELFF
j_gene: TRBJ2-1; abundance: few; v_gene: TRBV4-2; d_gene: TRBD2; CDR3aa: CASSQDTGGPGEQFF
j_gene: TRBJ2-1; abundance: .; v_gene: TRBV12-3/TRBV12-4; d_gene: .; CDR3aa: CASSFASQGEQFF
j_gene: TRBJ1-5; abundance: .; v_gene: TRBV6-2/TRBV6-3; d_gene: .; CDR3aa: CASSRPAGTDSNQPQHF
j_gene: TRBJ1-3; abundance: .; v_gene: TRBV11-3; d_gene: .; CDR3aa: CASSPGDGSSGNTIYF
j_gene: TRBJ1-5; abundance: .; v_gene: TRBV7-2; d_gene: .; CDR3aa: CASSLWAAINQPQHF
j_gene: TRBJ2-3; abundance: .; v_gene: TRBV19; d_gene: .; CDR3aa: CASSIGPGLDTQYF
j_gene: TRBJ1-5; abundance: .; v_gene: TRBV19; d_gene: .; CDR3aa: CASSIAGNGEQPQHF
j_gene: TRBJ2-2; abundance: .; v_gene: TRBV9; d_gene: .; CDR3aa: CASSVPLREASNTGELFF
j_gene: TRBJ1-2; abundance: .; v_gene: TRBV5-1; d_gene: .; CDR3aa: CASRGLFYGYTF
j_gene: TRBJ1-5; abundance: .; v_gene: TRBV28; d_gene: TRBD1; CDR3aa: CASSVPGGPNQPQHF
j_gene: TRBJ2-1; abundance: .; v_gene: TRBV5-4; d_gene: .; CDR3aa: CASSSDTYNEQFF
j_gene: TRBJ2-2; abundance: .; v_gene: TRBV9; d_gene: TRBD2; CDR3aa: CASSPTSGSVGTGELFF
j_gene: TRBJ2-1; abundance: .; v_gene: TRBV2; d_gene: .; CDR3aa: CASSEDHYHEQFF
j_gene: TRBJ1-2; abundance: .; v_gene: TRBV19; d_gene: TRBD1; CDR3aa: CASKTEQGAYGYTF
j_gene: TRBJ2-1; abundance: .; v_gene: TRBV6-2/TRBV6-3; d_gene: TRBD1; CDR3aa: CASSNAGTGGPFHNEQFF
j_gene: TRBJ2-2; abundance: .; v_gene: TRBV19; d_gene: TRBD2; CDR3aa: CASRAQSGRETGELFF
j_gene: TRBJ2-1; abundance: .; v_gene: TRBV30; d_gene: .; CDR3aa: CAWRSQGAEQFF
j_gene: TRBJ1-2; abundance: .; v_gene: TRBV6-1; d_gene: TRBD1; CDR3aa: CASSSLTGGYGYTF
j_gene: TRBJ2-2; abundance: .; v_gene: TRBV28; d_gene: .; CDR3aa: CASSPSSGEAGELFF
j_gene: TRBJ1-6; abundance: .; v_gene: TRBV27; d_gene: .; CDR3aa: CASSPQRPRPSHNSPLHF
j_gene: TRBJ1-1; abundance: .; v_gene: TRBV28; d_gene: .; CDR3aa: CASSSVGGYLNTEAFF
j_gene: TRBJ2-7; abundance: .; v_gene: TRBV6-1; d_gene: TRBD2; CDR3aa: CASSETDLSGRAIDEQYF
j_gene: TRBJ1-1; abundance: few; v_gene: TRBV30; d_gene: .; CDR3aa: CAWSIQGAEAFF
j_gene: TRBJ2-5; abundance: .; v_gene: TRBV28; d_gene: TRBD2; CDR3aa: CASSFLIGGREGETQYF